The present T cell receptor beta chain was sequenced within a study of cytomegalovirus exposure and HLA in healthy donors. J was trimmed by 4 bases and V by 0 bases; bases with no gene match: 9. This CDR3 contains 17 residues. CDR1 and CDR2 (germline): MGHRA, YSYEKL. 13 Jbeta primers and 60 Vbeta primers were used for the PCR. Sequenced by immunoSEQ multiplex PCR; TCRdb stores in-frame clones only, minus some. In the table there are hundreds of thousands of clones, almost 80% of which are singletons. The sequence was collected from a young man in good health and CMV-seronegative. Sequenced sample: PBMCs. The rearrangement uses TRBV4-1 and TRBJ2-5; TRBD2 aligns across 9 bases. Written as DNA, the CDR3 is TGCGCCAGCAGCCAAGAGCCTAGCGGGGCACCTCGAGAGACCCAGTACTTC. Protein sequence: CASSQEPSGAPRETQYF.